This paragraph covers one T cell receptor beta chain sequence. The antigen remains undetermined. This entry comes from a study of cytomegalovirus exposure and HLA in healthy donors. Findings and limits, study-wide: In a later analysis, specific HLA alleles were associated with over 15,000 TCR beta sequences at a 0.05 false discovery rate.

V shed 1 base and J 6 bases; nucleotides not matched to a gene: 3. The CDR3 runs to 14 residues. Germline V CDR1 and CDR2: KGHSH, LQKENI. Whereas donors were nominally healthy upon sampling, unrecorded immune exposures were probable. PCR used 60 Vbeta primers and 13 Jbeta primers. Only in-frame clones appear in the TCRdb table, and some are missing; sequencing was by immunoSEQ multiplex PCR. Of about 120,000 clones listed, under 85% are singletons. This TCR was recovered from a man in his forties in good health and CMV-seropositive. The J gene is TRBJ1-5, the V gene TRBV18, with TRBD1 matching over 7 bases. The sequencing sample was made of PBMCs. The CDR3 is CASSPQTGSQPQHF. The CDR3 nucleotides read TGTGCCAGCTCACCACAGACAGGGAGTCAGCCCCAGCATTTT. Drawing the rest from reference TRBV18 and TRBJ1-5, the complete variable domain is NAGVMQNPRHLVRRRGQEARLRCSPMKGHSHVYWYRQLPEEGLKFMVYLQKENIIDESGMPKERFSAEFPKEGPSILRIQQVVRGDSAAYFCASSPQTGSQPQHFGDGTRLSIL.